This T cell receptor (beta chain) came from a study of blood T cells in healthy people across ages (dated by TCRdb to the mid-2010s). A note on the overall study: Template switching captured roughly one uniquely barcoded TCR beta cDNA molecule per two T cells in model experiments. To track age-related changes in TCR beta repertoire diversity, the study relied on deep sequencing normalized with unique cDNA molecular identifiers. Four age groups were formed from the donors: young (average 16 years), middle-aged (approximately 39), aged (about 62) and long-lived (less than 85). To avoid experimental bias, donors of different ages were spread randomly across the sequencing lanes. The study analyzed two additional independent replicas of 1 million unique cDNA reads from the same blood draw for two donors, one aged 18 to 30 and one aged 80 or older.

Library preparation was by 5' RACE. Sequenced using an Illumina HiSeq 2500. A second PCR of about 7 to 12 cycles was run with a J-beta primer mix and a sample-barcoded 5' primer. A template-switch 5' adaptor carrying 12 random nucleotides introduced a unique molecular identifier onto each TCR beta cDNA molecule. Each sample yielded at least 3 million CDR3-containing paired-end reads. All of the RNA was converted into first-strand cDNA using the Mint cDNA synthesis kit, with a TRBC-specific oligonucleotide serving as the primer. Following uracil-DNA glycosylase treatment, all cDNA underwent a first 18-cycle PCR with the universal primers M1SS and BC2_uni_R. For the original study's pipeline: For normalization, 1 million high-quality reads, each with a distinct molecular identifier, were randomly selected from each sample. Reads sharing molecular identifiers were discarded rather than binned into consensus sequences. MiTCR, set to a Q25 quality threshold and the strictest error-elimination algorithm, was used for CDR3 identification, clonotype clustering and error correction. A nonparametric unseen species model with Euler transformation was used to estimate lower-bound total TCR beta diversity. In-frame beta chains were kept once TCRdb had trimmed the public reads at Q25 with fastp and called clones with MiXCR. Identical CDR3 protein sequences are pooled into one entry, listed with their most common genes and DNA. These V and J calls are TCRdb output, not the study's own analysis. In all, the sample holds hundreds of thousands of distinct CDR3 sequences, and over 45% of those were seen once. The top ten clonotypes cover 20% to 25% of the sample.

CDR1 and CDR2 are read off the germline V gene as SQVTM and ANQGSEA. At the junction V is shortened by 8 bases and J by 7 bases, with 15 bases in between. From the cysteine up to the phenylalanine, the CDR3 has a length of 12 residues. The CDR3 DNA has 36 bases and is translated from base 1. General study outcomes and caveats: A strong correlation was found between observed TCR beta diversity and the percentage of naive T cells measured by flow cytometry. As age increased, observed TCR beta diversity per million T cells dropped in a roughly linear way, and a significant reduction was already evident by age 40. Bulk unsorted PBMC profiling prevented conclusive comparison of naive and antigen-experienced compartments. Compared with the aged group, the long-lived group had more naive CD4+ T cells, fewer expanded clones and increased TCR diversity, a pattern suggesting age selection. Estimates of total diversity based on one million sequenced T cells were considered lower bounds and underestimates. The CMV infection status of donors was not known, potentially confounding age-related changes in expanded clonotypes.

This clonotype has ten or more counts. The target of this receptor is not known. No base quality values were provided; no much bigger clone lies one nucleotide off. Systemically healthy Caucasian individuals from Russia, about 38 in total and aged about 6 to 95 years, were included as donors. Each donor gave roughly 11 milliliters of peripheral blood, drawn into EDTA-treated Vacutainer tubes. Ficoll-Paque density-gradient centrifugation was used to isolate PBMCs, with at least 7 million per sample. Total RNA, at least 5 micrograms per sample, was extracted from PBMCs with Trizol reagent. For every donor, flow cytometry on a PBMC aliquot measured the percentage of naive CD45RAhigh/CD27high T cells.

Recombination linked TRBV29-1 to TRBJ2-1; TRBD2 is a weak D gene call, 5 bases matching. This TCR was sampled from a man under 40 in good health. Sequencing input: blood. Here the CDR3 is given as CSTSGTGNEQFF. The nucleotide sequence reads TGCAGCACCAGCGGAACGGGTAATGAGCAGTTCTTC.